Listed here are 17 T cell receptor beta chains from one sample, sequenced in a study of blood T cell repertoires in COVID-19. Sequencing was performed with immunoSEQ multiplex PCR; in TCRdb, only in-frame clones are kept and a portion is missing. The sample holds around 70,000 clones, roughly 80% seen once. The material sequenced was peripheral blood. The receptors derive from a man aged 80 or over with acute or convalescent COVID-19.

The V call is TRBV3-1 (or the pseudogene TRBV3-2), the J call TRBJ1-6, with a possible D match to TRBD1 (5 bases). The CDR3 length is 14 residues. Germline V gene data show CDR1 as LGHDT and CDR2 as YNNKEL (reference sequence). Trimming removed 4 bases at V and 7 bases at J, with 11 bases between. The CDR3 spells CASSPTDPNSPLHF. In DNA, the CDR3 is TGTGCCAGCAGCCCGACAGATCCCAATTCACCCCTCCACTTT.

J is TRBJ1-2 and V is TRBV24-1, with TRBD1 as a possible D gene (5 bases). V was pared by 2 bases and J by 5 bases, with 11 bases between. This CDR3 is 14 amino acids long. Looked up from germline, CDR1 is KGHDR and CDR2 is SFDVKD. CDR3 sequence: CATSDSQGWYGYTF. The CDR3 DNA reads as TGTGCCACCAGTGATTCTCAGGGATGGTATGGCTACACCTTC.

CDR3 protein: CASSQSHFGSGRSSYNEQFF. The CDR3 DNA is TGTGCCAGCAGCCAAAGCCACTTTGGGAGCGGGAGAAGCTCCTACAATGAGCAGTTCTTC. The chain is built from TRBV3-1 (or the pseudogene TRBV3-2) and TRBJ2-1, with 8 nucleotides matching TRBD2. CDR1 is LGHDT, CDR2 YNNKEL, per germline (reference sequence). The length of the CDR3 is 20 residues. Trimming removed 2 bases from V and 0 bases from J; junction bases left unmatched: 15.

The chain uses TRBV7-2 and TRBJ2-3; TRBD2 aligns across 10 bases. This CDR3 has 16 residues. Germline assignment: CDR1 SGHTA and CDR2 FQGNSA. The V and J ends lost 2 bases and 2 bases, in that order; junction bases with no gene match: 4. The CDR3 sequence: CASSLTAGGITDTQYF. CDR3 sequence (DNA): TGTGCCAGCAGCTTAACAGCGGGAGGGATCACAGATACGCAGTATTTT. Combining the CDR3 with reference TRBV7-2 and TRBJ2-3 gives the whole variable domain GAGVSQSPSNKVTEKGKDVELRCDPISGHTALYWYRQSLGQGLEFLIYFQGNSAPDKSGLPSDRFSAERTGGSVSTLTIQRTQQEDSAVYLCASSLTAGGITDTQYFGPGTRLTVL.

This chain uses TRBV6-2 or TRBV6-3 with TRBJ2-7; tentatively, D is TRBD2 (7 bases). CDR3 size: 18 residues. Per the germline V gene, CDR1 is MNHEY and CDR2 is SVGEGT. V was shortened by 7 bases and J by 5 bases, with 30 bases between the two germline ends. CDR3 amino acids: CASTPGWGGAIGSDEQYF. CDR3 sequence (DNA): TGTGCCAGCACCCCCGGTTGGGGGGGCGCGATTGGTTCGGACGAGCAGTACTTC.

The chain employs TRBV19 and TRBJ1-2; perhaps TRBD1 as D (6 bases). Trimming took 3 bases from V and 8 from J, leaving 19 bases between them. This CDR3 contains 15 residues. Germline CDR1 is LNHDA and CDR2 is SQIVND (reference sequence). The CDR3 DNA sequence: TGTGCCAGTAGTATCCCCCTAGGGGGGGGAACGGGCTACACCTTC. Translated, it gives CASSIPLGGGTGYTF.

The chain is built from TRBV7-8 and TRBJ2-1; D gene unclear. V dropped 5 bases and J dropped 1 base, with 9 bases sitting between them. The CDR3 has 14 amino acids. Germline V gives CDR1 SGHVS, CDR2 FQNEAQ. The CDR3 DNA reads as TGTGCCAGCAGCCCAATCGGTTCCTACAATGAGCAGTTCTTC. Residues: CASSPIGSYNEQFF.

In this sample, this clone turned up once. The chain employs TRBV28 and TRBJ1-2; 11 bases match TRBD1. The CDR3 extends over 17 amino acids. The J segment lost 1 base and the V segment lost 7 bases, leaving 11 bases of the junction unmatched. Germline V CDR1 and CDR2: MDHEN, SYDVKM. Written as DNA, the CDR3 is TGTGCCAGCACCGAAGGAGGGACAGGGGGAGTTAACTATGGCTACACCTTC. It specifies CASTEGGTGGVNYGYTF.

The chain has TRBV9 and TRBJ2-4, with 10 bases that match TRBD2. The CDR3 runs 18 residues. Per germline, CDR1 SGDLS and CDR2 YYNGEE. V shed 0 bases and J 3 bases; nucleotides not matched to a gene: 9. The CDR3 region is CASSVEGGLATNKNIQYF. In nucleotides, the CDR3 is TGTGCCAGCAGCGTAGAGGGGGGACTAGCGACAAACAAAAACATTCAGTACTTC.

The chain uses TRBV4-1 and TRBJ1-5, with D perhaps TRBD1 (6 bases). The V gene's germline CDR1 is MGHRA and CDR2 YSYEKL. The CDR3 length is 16 residues. V shed 0 bases and J shed 3 bases, with 12 bases lying between them. The CDR3 sequence is CASSQDLGGNNQPQHF. Here the CDR3 DNA reads TGCGCCAGCAGCCAAGACCTAGGGGGTAACAATCAGCCCCAGCATTTT.

The V call is TRBV10-1, the J call TRBJ2-2; possibly TRBD1 for D (5 bases). V gave up 6 bases and J gave up 6 bases, with 11 bases separating them. The CDR3 totals 13 residues. The V gene's germline CDR1 is WNHNN and CDR2 SYGVQD (reference sequence). CDR3 amino acids: CASSSRVPGELFF. CDR3 DNA sequence: TGCGCCAGCAGCTCCAGGGTCCCCGGGGAGCTGTTTTTT.

The chain joins TRBV6-2 or TRBV6-3 to TRBJ1-5, with 7 bases matching TRBD1. Looked up from germline, CDR1 is MNHEY and CDR2 is SVGEGT. V shed 6 bases and J 2 bases; nucleotides not matched to a gene: 7. The CDR3 runs to 15 residues. The CDR3 here is CASSSGGFGNQPQHF. The DNA of the CDR3 is TGTGCCAGCAGCTCAGGGGGGTTCGGCAATCAGCCCCAGCATTTT.

This clone was seen just once. This chain links TRBV5-1 with TRBJ1-2, with 7 bases matching TRBD1. The trim removed 6 bases at V and 7 bases at J, leaving 12 bases unmatched. Germline V gene sequence: CDR1 SGHRS, CDR2 YFSETQ. The CDR3 has 14 amino acids. CDR3: CASTSGGGAVGYTF. DNA for the CDR3: TGCGCCAGCACCTCCGGAGGGGGCGCGGTTGGCTACACCTTC.

This chain uses TRBV7-3 with TRBJ2-5; TRBD1 matches at 9 bases. The junction had 7 bases not matched to a gene; V was cut back by 3 bases and J by 5 bases. CDR1 is SGHTA and CDR2 is FQGTGA in the germline V gene. There are 15 residues in the CDR3. In DNA form, the CDR3 reads TGTGCCAGCAGCTTTAACAGGGGGCGGTTGGAGACCCAGTACTTC. It codes for CASSFNRGRLETQYF.

The chain has TRBV21-1 and TRBJ1-1; no check of the table's D call, TRBD1, against the DNA was made. TRBV21-1 is noted as a pseudogene. The CDR3 is 14 residues long. The CDR3 bases are TGTGCCAGCGATTCGCAGGATCTGGACACTGAAGCTTTCTTT. This gives the protein CASDSQDLDTEAFF.

The chain combines TRBV7-2 with TRBJ1-4, with D hard to call. Germline V lookup: CDR1 SGHTA, CDR2 FQGNSA. CDR3 length equals 13 residues. V dropped 5 bases and J dropped 8 bases, with 12 bases sitting between them. The CDR3 nucleotides are TGTGCCAGCAGCCTAAACCCGGGGGAAAAACTGTTTTTT. This encodes CASSLNPGEKLFF.

This sequence joins TRBV28 and TRBJ2-5; D ambiguous. CDR3 size: 14 residues. The germline gives CDR1 MDHEN, CDR2 SYDVKM. Deletions cut 6 bases from V and 1 base from J, with 12 bases between. DNA for the CDR3: TGTGCCAGCAGCACCAGAACCCGCCAAGAGACCCAGTACTTC. The encoded protein is CASSTRTRQETQYF. Full variable domain (rest looked up from reference TRBV28 and TRBJ2-5): DVKVTQSSRYLVKRTGEKVFLECVQDMDHENMFWYRQDPGLGLRLIYFSYDVKMKEKGDIPEGYSVSREKKERFSLILESASTNQTSMYLCASSTRTRQETQYFGPGTRLLVL.